The clone carrying this T cell receptor delta chain showed up just a few times. The protein that TCRdb holds for this DNA derives from a much larger clone and differs from the translated DNA at residue 4, which likely indicates a read error; the protein shown here is translated from the DNA. Other DNA sequences in this specimen translate into the identical CDR3. The data derive from a study of gamma-delta chains in newborns, infants, children. Study overall: Microbial exposure reportedly drives polyclonal innate γδ T cell expansion after birth.

TCRdb ran CATT on the reads. The table lists around 1,500 delta-chain clones, about 8% of them singletons, with 23% in the top ten. Per the germline V gene, CDR1 is GEAIGNYY and CDR2 is EKD. The V segment lost 5 bases and the J segment 1 base; nucleotides outside the gene matches: 3. This CDR3 has 17 amino acids. This chain joins TRDV2 and TRDJ3; TRDD3 aligns across 11 bases. The receptor was isolated from a child who was a newborn, infant or young child, either healthy, febrile or measles-vaccinated (not recorded which). Sequencing was performed on blood. The CDR3 DNA reads TGTGCCTGTGGCACTGGGGGATATTCCTGGGACACCCGACAGATGTTTTTC. This codes for CACGTGGYSWDTRQMFF.